This is a list of T cell receptor beta chains from one sample in a study of blood T cell repertoires in COVID-19. Assay used: immunoSEQ multiplex PCR; TCRdb lists only in-frame clones, some missing. The sample consists of about 260,000 clones, about 91% of them appearing once. Sequencing input: PBMCs or T cells enriched from blood (not recorded which). Receptors originate from a woman aged 35 to 49 with acute COVID-19. The CDR3 runs from the conserved cysteine through the conserved F or W. Each record gives: CDR3 protein, CDR3 DNA, clone size, J gene, V gene, CDR3 length, D gene. A D gene is named only where the DNA matches it firmly. Size values are once, few and many counts, or a class for expanded clones, and some rows have none.

CASSVVHGTGAAGGYTF TGTGCCAGCAGCGTAGTACATGGAACAGGGGCGGCGGGTGGCTACACCTTC . TRBJ1-2 TRBV9 17 TRBD1
CASSYRTGLVAGGYTF TGTGCCAGCAGTTACCGGACAGGGTTAGTAGCCGGCGGCTACACCTTC . TRBJ1-2 TRBV6-5 16 TRBD1
CASSPNRGVTEAFF TGTGCCAGCTCACCAAACAGGGGTGTGACTGAAGCTTTCTTT once TRBJ1-1 TRBV18 14 TRBD1
CASSLSSYTDTQYF TGTGCCAGCAGTTTGTCCAGTTACACAGATACGCAGTATTTT . TRBJ2-3 TRBV28 14 .
CASSLARNSYNEQFF TGTGCCAGCAGCCTAGCGCGGAACTCCTACAATGAGCAGTTCTTC . TRBJ2-1 TRBV5-4 15 .
CASTYDRVGAGELFF TGTGCCAGCACCTACGACAGGGTCGGGGCCGGGGAGCTGTTTTTT . TRBJ2-2 TRBV28 15 TRBD1
CASSAAGSLSYNEQFF TGTGCCAGCAGCGCCGCCGGGTCTCTATCCTACAATGAGCAGTTCTTC few TRBJ2-1 TRBV7-3 16 .
CASSLVLGAAGYTF TGTGCCAGCAGCTTAGTTTTGGGGGCAGCTGGCTACACCTTC . TRBJ1-2 TRBV11-2 14 .
CASSEEVSYNEQFF TGCGCCAGCAGTGAAGAGGTGTCCTACAATGAGCAGTTCTTC . TRBJ2-1 TRBV10-1 14 .
CASSQDGTGDEKLFF TGTGCCAGCAGCCAAGACGGGACAGGGGATGAAAAACTGTTTTTT once TRBJ1-4 TRBV3-1/TRBV3-2 15 TRBD1
CASSLNSGEYNEQFF TGTGCCAGCAGCTTAAATTCAGGGGAATACAATGAGCAGTTCTTC . TRBJ2-1 TRBV7-3 15 .
CASSLFSKTSGSHYNEQFF TGTGCCAGCAGCTTATTTTCTAAGACTAGCGGGAGTCACTACAATGAGCAGTTCTTC . TRBJ2-1 TRBV7-8 19 TRBD2
CASSLPSRGEDTIYF TGTGCCAGCAGCTTACCGTCCCGAGGCGAGGACACCATATATTTT . TRBJ1-3 TRBV11-3 15 .
CASSLLGRGYNEQFF TGTGCCAGCAGCTTATTGGGGCGGGGCTACAATGAGCAGTTCTTC . TRBJ2-1 TRBV7-3 15 .
CASSRGRSSYNEQFF TGTGCCAGCAGCCGCGGGAGGAGCTCCTACAATGAGCAGTTCTTC . TRBJ2-1 TRBV7-2 15 TRBD2
CASSPRYGEKLFF TGTGCCAGCTCACCACGGTATGGCGAAAAACTGTTTTTT . TRBJ1-4 TRBV18 13 .
CASSLVSLAGGYNEQFF TGCGCCAGCAGCTTGGTGTCCCTAGCGGGAGGGTACAATGAGCAGTTCTTC . TRBJ2-1 TRBV5-1 17 TRBD2
CSVAQGARTGANVLTF TGCAGCGTTGCACAGGGGGCGAGAACTGGGGCCAACGTCCTGACTTTC . TRBJ2-6 TRBV29-1 16 TRBD1
CAISEISMTGQETQYF TGTGCCATCAGTGAAATTTCGATGACAGGGCAAGAGACCCAGTACTTC . TRBJ2-5 TRBV10-3 16 TRBD1
CAWSVGGAFFRRNQPQHF TGTGCCTGGAGTGTAGGTGGGGCGTTTTTCCGTCGCAATCAGCCCCAGCATTTT . TRBJ1-5 TRBV30 18 .
CASSPTVGLAGSSSYNEQFF TGTGCCAGCTCACCAACCGTGGGACTAGCGGGATCCAGCTCCTACAATGAGCAGTTCTTC . TRBJ2-1 TRBV18 20 TRBD2
CASSRGTRIEAKNIQYF TGTGCCAGCAGCAGGGGGACTAGGATTGAAGCCAAAAACATTCAGTACTTC . TRBJ2-4 TRBV5-8 17 TRBD2
CASSQVLLAGVLYEQYF TGCGCCAGCAGCCAAGTCCTCCTAGCGGGAGTTCTATACGAGCAGTACTTC . TRBJ2-7 TRBV4-1 17 TRBD2
CARIADQETQYF TGTGCCAGAATAGCGGACCAAGAGACCCAGTACTTC . TRBJ2-5 TRBV6-5 12 .
CASSPDSREKLFF TGTGCCAGCTCACCAGACAGTAGGGAAAAACTGTTTTTT . TRBJ1-4 TRBV18 13 .
CASSLGQGEQPQHF TGCGCCAGCAGCCTCGGACAGGGTGAGCAGCCCCAGCATTTT few TRBJ1-5 TRBV4-3 14 TRBD1
CASSETNSPLHF TGTGCCAGCAGCGAGACAAATTCACCCCTCCACTTT . TRBJ1-6 TRBV5-6 12 .
CASSSYTEAFF TGTGCCAGCAGTTCCTACACTGAAGCTTTCTTT . TRBJ1-1 TRBV7-9 11 .
CASTAGGTEAFF TGCGCCAGCACCGCAGGGGGCACTGAAGCTTTCTTT . TRBJ1-1 TRBV10-2 12 TRBD1
CASSRSGGSNTEAFF TGTGCCAGCAGCCGCTCAGGGGGCTCGAACACTGAAGCTTTCTTT many TRBJ1-1 TRBV7-9 15 TRBD1
CASRQTYNSPLHF TGTGCCAGCAGGCAGACCTATAATTCACCCCTCCACTTT . TRBJ1-6 TRBV28 13 .
CASSARDFPWDIQYF TGCGCCAGCAGCGCCCGGGATTTCCCTTGGGACATTCAGTACTTC . TRBJ2-4 TRBV5-1 15 .
CASSYGPNGQQYF TGTGCCAGCAGTTATGGGCCCAACGGTCAGCAGTATTTT once TRBJ2-3 TRBV28 13 .
CASSFYGGELFF TGTGCCAGCAGCTTTTACGGCGGGGAGCTGTTTTTT many TRBJ2-2 TRBV7-2 12 .
CASSLARGAIPNEQFF TGTGCCAGCAGCTTAGCGCGGGGGGCGATCCCCAATGAGCAGTTCTTC . TRBJ2-1 TRBV7-2 16 TRBD2
CASSSGTMKHYSYNEQFF TGTGCCAGCAGCTCCGGGACAATGAAGCACTACTCCTACAATGAGCAGTTCTTC . TRBJ2-1 TRBV3-1/TRBV3-2 18 .
CASSEAGPYGYTF TGTGCCAGCAGTGAGGCAGGCCCCTATGGCTACACCTTC . TRBJ1-2 TRBV25-1 13 .
CASSERESPWGYTF TGTGCCAGCAGCGAACGGGAGTCCCCTTGGGGCTACACCTTC . TRBJ1-2 TRBV27 14 .
CASSLKPAGGNTGELFF TGCGCCAGCAGTCTGAAACCAGCGGGAGGGAACACCGGGGAGCTGTTTTTT . TRBJ2-2 TRBV5-1 17 TRBD2
CASSLKGRASRYNEQFF TGTGCCAGCAGCTTAAAGGGGAGGGCTAGTAGGTACAATGAGCAGTTCTTC once TRBJ2-1 TRBV11-2 17 TRBD2
CASSLAQGAYGYTF TGCGCCAGCAGCCTTGCTCAAGGGGCCTATGGCTACACCTTC . TRBJ1-2 TRBV5-1 14 .
CASSDSSGRASYNEQFF TGTGCCAGCAGTGACTCGAGCGGGAGGGCCTCCTACAATGAGCAGTTCTTC . TRBJ2-1 TRBV6-4 17 TRBD2
CASSVIEQGSLGDEQFF TGTGCCAGCAGTGTAATCGAGCAGGGGTCCCTAGGAGATGAGCAGTTCTTC . TRBJ2-1 TRBV28 17 .
CASSDRGRKEKLFF TGCGCCAGCAGTGACAGGGGGCGCAAGGAAAAACTGTTTTTT . TRBJ1-4 TRBV10-1 14 TRBD1
CASSPPSVQETQYF TGTGCCAGCAGTCCCCCTAGCGTACAAGAGACCCAGTACTTC . TRBJ2-5 TRBV28 14 .
CASTRTGGNQPQHF TGTGCCAGCACCAGGACAGGGGGCAATCAGCCCCAGCATTTT once TRBJ1-5 TRBV27 14 TRBD1
CASRPSGTGNGYTF TGTGCCAGCAGACCGTCTGGGACAGGAAATGGCTACACCTTC . TRBJ1-2 TRBV5-4 14 TRBD1
CASSSQGLNTEAFF TGTGCCAGCTCGTCGCAGGGCTTGAACACTGAAGCTTTCTTT few TRBJ1-1 TRBV28 14 .
CASSFGEVRGSGANVLTF TGTGCCAGCAGTTTCGGGGAAGTCAGGGGTTCCGGGGCCAACGTCCTGACTTTC few TRBJ2-6 TRBV28 18 .
CASSVVYRNTDTQYF TGTGCCAGCAGCGTAGTCTACAGGAACACAGATACGCAGTATTTT . TRBJ2-3 TRBV9 15 .
CASSLAGSSYNEQFF TGTGCCAGCAGCTTAGCTGGCTCCTCCTACAATGAGCAGTTCTTC . TRBJ2-1 TRBV7-9 15 .
CASSFVGQEYNEQFF TGTGCCAGCAGCTTCGTTGGACAGGAGTACAATGAGCAGTTCTTC . TRBJ2-1 TRBV27 15 TRBD1
CASSMILSGSSFYGYTF TGTGCCAGTAGTATGATACTATCGGGGTCGTCCTTCTATGGCTACACCTTC . TRBJ1-2 TRBV19 17 .
CASSLGDNNYGYTF TGCGCCAGCAGCTTGGGTGACAATAACTATGGCTACACCTTC . TRBJ1-2 TRBV5-1 14 .
CSASPASGNGETQYF TGCAGTGCTAGTCCGGCTAGCGGGAATGGAGAGACCCAGTACTTC . TRBJ2-5 TRBV20-1 15 TRBD2
CASSPLGNPGADTQYF TGTGCCAGCAGTCCCCTCGGGAATCCGGGGGCAGATACGCAGTATTTT once TRBJ2-3 TRBV27 16 .
CASSLAGQQNEQFF TGCGCCAGCAGCTTGGCGGGACAACAAAATGAGCAGTTCTTC . TRBJ2-1 TRBV5-1 14 .